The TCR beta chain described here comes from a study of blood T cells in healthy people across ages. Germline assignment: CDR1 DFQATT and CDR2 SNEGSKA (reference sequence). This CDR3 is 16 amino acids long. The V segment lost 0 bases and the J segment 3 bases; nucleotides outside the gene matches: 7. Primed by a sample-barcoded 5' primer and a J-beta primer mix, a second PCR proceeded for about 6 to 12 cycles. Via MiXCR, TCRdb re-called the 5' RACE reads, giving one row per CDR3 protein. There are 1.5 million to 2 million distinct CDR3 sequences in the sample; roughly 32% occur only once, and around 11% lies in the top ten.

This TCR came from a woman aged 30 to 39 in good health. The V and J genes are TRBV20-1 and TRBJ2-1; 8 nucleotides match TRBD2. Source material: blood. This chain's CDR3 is CSARDKGLGGYNEQFF. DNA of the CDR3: TGCAGTGCTAGAGACAAGGGACTAGGTGGCTACAATGAGCAGTTCTTC.